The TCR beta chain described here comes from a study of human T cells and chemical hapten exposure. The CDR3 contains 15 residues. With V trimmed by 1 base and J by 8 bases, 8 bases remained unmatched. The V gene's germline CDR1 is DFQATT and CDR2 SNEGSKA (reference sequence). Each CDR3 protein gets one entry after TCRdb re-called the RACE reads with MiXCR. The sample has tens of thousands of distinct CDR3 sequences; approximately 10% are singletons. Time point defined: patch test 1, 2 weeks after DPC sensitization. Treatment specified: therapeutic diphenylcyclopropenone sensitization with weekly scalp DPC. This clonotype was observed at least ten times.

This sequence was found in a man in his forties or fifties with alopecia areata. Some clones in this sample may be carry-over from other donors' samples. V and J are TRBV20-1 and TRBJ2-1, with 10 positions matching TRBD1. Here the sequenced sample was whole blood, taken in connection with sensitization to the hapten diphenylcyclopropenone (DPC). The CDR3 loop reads CSARVGTGVSYEQFF. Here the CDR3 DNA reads TGCAGTGCTAGAGTAGGGACAGGGGTATCATATGAGCAGTTCTTC.